This T cell receptor (beta chain) was profiled in a study of T cells in Graves' hyperthyroidism and ophthalmopathy. Amplification of TCR beta CDR3 regions used RNA as the template. In the first-round RT-PCR of the TCR CDR3, the HTBI primer set was used. From the multiplex PCR reads, TCRdb called clonotypes with MiXCR, one entry per CDR3 protein. The sample lists a few hundred thousand distinct CDR3 sequences; 40% to 55% were seen once. As to this clonotype: No antigen is known for it.

The CDR3 extends over 12 amino acids. Germline V gene sequence: CDR1 SGDLS, CDR2 YYNGEE. Together with thyroid ultrasound, orbital computed tomography, serum thyroxine and TRAb, clinical symptoms were used for diagnoses. General study results and limits: Also found in blood were most expanded thyroid clonotypes above 0.001.

Sequenced sample: peripheral blood or thyroid tissue (not recorded which). This TCR was recovered from a woman aged 18-30 years with Graves' hyperthyroidism. The chain uses TRBV9 and TRBJ1-2; 8 bases map to TRBD1. The CDR3 DNA sequence: TGTGCTAGACGGCAGGGGGCAGGCGGCTACACCTTC. Residues: CARRQGAGGYTF.